Below are 2 T cell receptor beta chains sequenced from a single sample in a study of read filtering for tumor transcriptome and immune sequencing. The library was built from around 380 ng RNA with molecular barcoded adaptors for alpha/delta and beta/gamma chains. TCRdb reanalysed the reads using MiXCR and keeps one entry per CDR3 protein. Here the sample spans approximately 23,000 distinct CDR3 sequences, 20% to 25% being singletons. Sequencing was performed on a population of CD138-negative cells sorted from bone marrow. The receptor set was obtained from a donor at least 40 years old with multiple myeloma.

This clonotype was recorded many times. The chain uses TRBV12-3 or TRBV12-4 and TRBJ1-6; no firm D call. The CDR3 loop spans 14 amino acids. With 5 bases removed from V and 6 bases from J, the gap between germline ends came to 11 bases. The CDR3 DNA sequence: TGTGCCAGCAGTGGAGGACTCCTTAATTCACCCCTCCACTTT. The encoded protein is CASSGGLLNSPLHF.

As to this clonotype: The CDR3 end shows no conserved phenylalanine or tryptophan, and so a read error is likely. The chain carries TRBV6-4 and TRBJ2-1, with TRBD1 as a possible D gene (5 bases). The V end was cut by 1 base, the J end by 0 bases, with 13 bases between. The length of the CDR3 is 17 residues. Germline assignment: CDR1 MRHNA and CDR2 SNTAGT. CDR3 protein: CASSDFPRGTSYNEQFL. The CDR3 nucleotides are TGTGCCAGCAGTGACTTCCCTAGGGGAACCTCCTACAATGAGCAGTTCCTC.